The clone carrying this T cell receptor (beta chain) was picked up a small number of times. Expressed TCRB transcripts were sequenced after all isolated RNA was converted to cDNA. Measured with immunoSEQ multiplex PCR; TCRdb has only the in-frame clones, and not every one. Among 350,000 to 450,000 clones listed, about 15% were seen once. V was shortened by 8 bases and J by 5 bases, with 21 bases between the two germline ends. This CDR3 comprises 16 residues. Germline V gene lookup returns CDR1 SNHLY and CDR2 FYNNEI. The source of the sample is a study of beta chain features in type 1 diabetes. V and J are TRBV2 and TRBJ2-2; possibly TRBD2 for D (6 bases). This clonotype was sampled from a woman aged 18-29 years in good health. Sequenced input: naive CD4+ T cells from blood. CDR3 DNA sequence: TGTGCCAGCCTCTGGGCGGGGACCCAGAATACCGGGGAGCTGTTTTTT. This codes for CASLWAGTQNTGELFF.